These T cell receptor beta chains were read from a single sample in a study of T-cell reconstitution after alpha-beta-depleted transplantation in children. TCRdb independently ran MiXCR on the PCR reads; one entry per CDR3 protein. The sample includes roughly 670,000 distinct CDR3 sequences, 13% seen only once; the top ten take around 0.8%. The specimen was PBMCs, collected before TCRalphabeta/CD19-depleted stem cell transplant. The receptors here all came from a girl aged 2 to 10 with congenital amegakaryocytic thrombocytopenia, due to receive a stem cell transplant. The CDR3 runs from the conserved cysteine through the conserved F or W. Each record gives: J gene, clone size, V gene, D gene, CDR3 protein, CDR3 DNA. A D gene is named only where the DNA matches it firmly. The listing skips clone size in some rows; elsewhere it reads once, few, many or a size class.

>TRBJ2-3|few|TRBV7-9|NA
CASSLAGHRTDTQYF
TGTGCCAGCAGCTTAGCAGGACATCGCACAGATACGCAGTATTTT
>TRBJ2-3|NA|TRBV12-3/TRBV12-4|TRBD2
CAISPWLAGEVDTQYF
TGTGCCATCTCCCCGTGGCTAGCGGGAGAAGTAGATACGCAGTATTTT
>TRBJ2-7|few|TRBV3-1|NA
CASSQEISPLGEQYF
TGTGCCAGCAGCCAAGAGATTAGCCCTCTCGGCGAGCAGTACTTC
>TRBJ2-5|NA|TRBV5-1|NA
CASSLGLGGSAETQYF
TGCGCCAGCAGCTTGGGGTTGGGTGGTTCGGCGGAGACCCAGTACTTC
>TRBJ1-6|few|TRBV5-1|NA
CASSLQLRGADNSPLHF
TGCGCCAGCAGCCTGCAGCTGCGGGGAGCAGATAATTCACCCCTCCACTTT
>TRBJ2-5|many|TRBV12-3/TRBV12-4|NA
CASSFSGAETQYF
TGTGCCAGCAGTTTCTCAGGGGCAGAGACCCAGTACTTC
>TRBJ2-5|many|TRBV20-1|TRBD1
CSARDRGRGLQETQYF
TGCAGTGCTAGAGATCGGGGCAGGGGGCTGCAAGAGACCCAGTACTTC
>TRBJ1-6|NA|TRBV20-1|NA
CSATRAANYNSPLHF
TGCAGTGCAACTAGGGCCGCAAACTATAATTCACCCCTCCACTTT
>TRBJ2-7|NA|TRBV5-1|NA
CASSFTGTNSYEQYF
TGCGCCAGCAGCTTCACCGGGACAAACTCCTACGAGCAGTACTTC
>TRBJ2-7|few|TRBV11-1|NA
CASSSLFGDPLDWYEQYF
TGTGCCAGCAGCTCTCTTTTTGGGGACCCTCTGGACTGGTACGAGCAGTACTTC
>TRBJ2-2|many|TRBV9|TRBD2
CASSPRGTSGSGTGELFF
TGTGCCAGCAGCCCCCGAGGGACTAGCGGGAGTGGGACCGGGGAGCTGTTTTTT
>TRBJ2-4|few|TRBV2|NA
CASSSLGGTENIQYF
TGTGCCAGCAGTAGCCTAGGAGGTACGGAAAACATTCAGTACTTC
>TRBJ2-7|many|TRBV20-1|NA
CSASIQYVGSEQYF
TGCAGTGCTAGCATCCAGTATGTAGGGAGCGAGCAGTACTTC
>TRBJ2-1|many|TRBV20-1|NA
CSARPPESEQFF
TGCAGTGCTAGACCCCCGGAAAGTGAGCAGTTCTTC
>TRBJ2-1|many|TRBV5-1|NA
CASSTTGYNEQFF
TGCGCCAGCAGCACGACTGGTTACAATGAGCAGTTCTTC
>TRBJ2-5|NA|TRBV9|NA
CASSARPGQTQYF
TGTGCCAGCAGCGCAAGACCAGGGCAGACCCAGTACTTC
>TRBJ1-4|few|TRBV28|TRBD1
CASGQGPFF
TGTGCCAGCGGACAGGGGCCGTTTTTT
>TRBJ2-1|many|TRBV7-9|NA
CASSWGAEQFF
TGTGCCAGCAGCTGGGGAGCAGAGCAGTTCTTC
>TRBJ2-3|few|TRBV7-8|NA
CASSHSGYTDTQYF
TGTGCCAGCAGCCATAGCGGTTACACAGATACGCAGTATTTT
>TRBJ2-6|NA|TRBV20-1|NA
CSATDNAGANVLTF
TGCAGTGCGACCGACAACGCTGGGGCCAACGTCCTGACTTTC
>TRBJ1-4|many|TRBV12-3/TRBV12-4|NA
CASTPFGADEKLFF
NA
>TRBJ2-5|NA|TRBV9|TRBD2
CASSGLGGRLGTQYF
TGTGCCAGCAGCGGTCTAGGCGGGAGGCTCGGGACCCAGTACTTC
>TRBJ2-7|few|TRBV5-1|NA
CASSPDRPTYEQYF
TGCGCCAGCAGCCCTGACAGACCGACCTACGAGCAGTACTTC
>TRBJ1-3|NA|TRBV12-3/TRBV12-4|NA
CASSFLAGNTIYF
TGTGCCAGCAGTTTTCTGGCTGGAAACACCATATATTTT
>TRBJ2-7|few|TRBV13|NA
CASSLRTPYEQYF
TGTGCCAGCAGCTTACGCACCCCCTACGAGCAGTACTTC
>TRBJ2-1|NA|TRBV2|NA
CAGGVYNEQFF
TGTGCAGGCGGGGTTTACAATGAGCAGTTCTTC
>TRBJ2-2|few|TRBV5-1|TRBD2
CASSALTSGSFNTGELFF
TGCGCCAGCAGCGCCCTAACTAGCGGGAGTTTTAACACCGGGGAGCTGTTTTTT
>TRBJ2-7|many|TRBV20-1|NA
CSASAVDSETYEQYF
TGCAGTGCTAGCGCCGTCGACAGCGAAACCTACGAGCAGTACTTC
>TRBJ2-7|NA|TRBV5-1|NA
CASSLWLARDEQYF
TGCGCCAGCAGCTTGTGGCTAGCACGGGACGAGCAGTACTTC
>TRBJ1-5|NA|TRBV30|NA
CAWSWGAGQPQHF
TGTGCCTGGAGTTGGGGGGCGGGTCAGCCCCAGCATTTT
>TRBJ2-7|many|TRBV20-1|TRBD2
CSARDRLAATYEQYF
TGCAGTGCTAGAGACCGACTAGCGGCCACCTACGAGCAGTACTTC
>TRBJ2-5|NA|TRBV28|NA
CASSPPGIGETQYF
TGTGCCAGCAGTCCCCCAGGGATAGGGGAGACCCAGTACTTC
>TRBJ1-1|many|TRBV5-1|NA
CASSLAAPAGTEAFF
TGCGCCAGCAGCTTGGCAGCCCCCGCGGGGACTGAAGCTTTCTTT
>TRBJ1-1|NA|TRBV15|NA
CATSARVGDTEAFF
TGTGCCACCAGCGCGCGGGTGGGAGACACTGAAGCTTTCTTT
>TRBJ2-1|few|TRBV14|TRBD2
CASRSSGSFYGEQFF
TGTGCCAGCCGCTCTAGCGGGTCGTTTTACGGTGAGCAGTTCTTC
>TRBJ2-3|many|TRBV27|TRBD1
CASSLNTGQGTDTQYF
TGTGCCAGCAGTTTAAATACGGGACAGGGGACAGATACGCAGTATTTT
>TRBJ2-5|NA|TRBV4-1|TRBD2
CASSQDATGGHQETQYF
TGCGCCAGCAGCCAAGATGCGACGGGAGGGCACCAAGAGACCCAGTACTTC
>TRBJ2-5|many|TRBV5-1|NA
CASSLFLGSSSETQYF
TGCGCCAGCAGCTTGTTTTTGGGGTCGAGCAGTGAGACCCAGTACTTC
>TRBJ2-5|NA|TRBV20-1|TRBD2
CSATPRAGVWETQYF
TGCAGTGCCACCCCGAGGGCGGGAGTCTGGGAGACCCAGTACTTC
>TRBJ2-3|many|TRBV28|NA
CASSYRWGASTDTQYF
TGTGCCAGCAGTTATCGGTGGGGGGCTAGCACAGATACGCAGTATTTT
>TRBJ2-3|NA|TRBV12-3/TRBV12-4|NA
CASSLPPLTDTQYF
TGTGCCAGCAGTTTACCCCCCCTCACAGATACGCAGTATTTT
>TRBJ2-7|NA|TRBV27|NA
CASRDLGTLYEQYF
TGTGCCAGCCGGGATCTAGGAACACTCTACGAGCAGTACTTC
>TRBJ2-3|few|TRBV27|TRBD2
CASSSNSGSATDTQYF
TGTGCCAGCAGTTCCAATAGCGGGAGTGCAACAGATACGCAGTATTTT
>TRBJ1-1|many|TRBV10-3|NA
CAISPQGTEAFF
TGTGCCATCAGTCCCCAGGGAACTGAAGCTTTCTTT
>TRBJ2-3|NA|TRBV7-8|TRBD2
CASSLAPETSGTDTQYF
TGTGCCAGCAGCCTCGCCCCCGAGACTAGCGGCACAGATACGCAGTATTTT
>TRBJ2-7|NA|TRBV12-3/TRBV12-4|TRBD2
CASSLTPGGGYEQYF
TGTGCCAGCAGTTTAACCCCGGGAGGGGGCTACGAGCAGTACTTC
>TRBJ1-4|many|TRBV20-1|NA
CSARVQGRGEKLFF
TGCAGTGCTAGAGTTCAGGGGCGAGGTGAAAAACTGTTTTTT
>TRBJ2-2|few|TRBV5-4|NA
CASSQTVENTGELFF
TGTGCCAGCAGCCAAACAGTTGAGAACACCGGGGAGCTGTTTTTT
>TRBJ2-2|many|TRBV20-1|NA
CSASDWPGELFF
TGCAGTGCCTCGGACTGGCCCGGGGAGCTGTTTTTT
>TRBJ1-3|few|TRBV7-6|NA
CASSQTRVTGNTIYF
TGTGCCAGCAGCCAGACCCGGGTGACTGGAAACACCATATATTTT
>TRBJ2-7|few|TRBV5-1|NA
CASSLALGDGAYEQYF
TGCGCCAGCAGCTTGGCCCTGGGGGACGGAGCCTACGAGCAGTACTTC
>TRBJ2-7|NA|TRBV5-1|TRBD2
CASRVPGGYYEQYF
TGCGCCAGCAGAGTACCCGGGGGGTACTACGAGCAGTACTTC
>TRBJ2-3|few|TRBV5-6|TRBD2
CASSFLAARTDTQYF
TGTGCCAGCAGCTTCCTAGCGGCACGCACAGATACGCAGTATTTT
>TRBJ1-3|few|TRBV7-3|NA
CASSQPPGGVVAIYF
TGTGCCAGCAGCCAACCCCCCGGGGGGGTCGTGGCCATATATTTT